This TCR beta chain was observed in a study of blood T cell repertoires in COVID-19. Study information: Researchers got acute and convalescent COVID-19 samples from the United States, Italy and Spain. Sources were T cells, B-cell-depleted T cells, or PBMCs; the material itself was cDNA or gDNA.

This clone occurred once. Seattle patients were enrolled while actively infected and followed longitudinally. Between the trimmed V and J ends, which lost 4 bases and 1 base, there was a span of 5 bases. The CDR3 sequence is 12 residues long. Germline V gene data show CDR1 as SQVTM and CDR2 as ANQGSEA. Method: immunoSEQ multiplex PCR; TCRdb's copy keeps in-frame clones and lacks some. The sample consists of approximately 300,000 clones, around 81% of them appearing once. The V and J genes are TRBV29-1 and TRBJ1-5; the D is unclear. Sequenced sample: peripheral blood. The sequence derives from a person between 70 and 80 years old with COVID-19, enrolled during active disease. CDR3 in amino acids: CSVAGSNQPQHF. CDR3 bases: TGCAGCGTTGCAGGAAGCAATCAGCCCCAGCATTTT.